This T cell receptor (beta chain) was retrieved from a study of cytomegalovirus exposure and HLA in healthy donors. Regarding the study as a whole: Among the most significant clusters, several appeared linked to common viral pathogens in a later analysis. As a later analysis revealed, the rate of TCR association differed by HLA locus, with DRB1 most and HLA-C fewest.

With respect to this clone: No antigen is known for it.

The study ran its PCR with 60 Vbeta and 13 Jbeta primers. Clones were sequenced by immunoSEQ multiplex PCR, and TCRdb holds only the in-frame ones, with some missing. The data show roughly 130,000 clones, about 80% seen once. Trimming took 5 bases from V and 2 from J, leaving 13 bases between them. The germline gives CDR1 MNHEY, CDR2 SVGAGI. The CDR3 contains 14 residues. The source material was PBMCs. The sequence was obtained from a human donor in good health. The chain has TRBV6-5 and TRBJ2-7; D is perhaps TRBD2 (6 bases). The DNA for the CDR3 is TGTGCCAGCAGTGAAAGGGACTGGGCCTACGAGCAGTACTTC. Encoded protein: CASSERDWAYEQYF.